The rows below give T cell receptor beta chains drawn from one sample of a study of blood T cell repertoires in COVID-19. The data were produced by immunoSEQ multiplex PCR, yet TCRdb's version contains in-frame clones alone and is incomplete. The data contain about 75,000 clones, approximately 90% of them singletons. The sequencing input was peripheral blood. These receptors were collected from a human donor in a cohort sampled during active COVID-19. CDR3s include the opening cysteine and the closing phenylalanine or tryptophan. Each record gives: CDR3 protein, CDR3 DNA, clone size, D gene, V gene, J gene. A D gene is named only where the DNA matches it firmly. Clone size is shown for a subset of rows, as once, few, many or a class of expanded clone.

CASSLPGELGEKLFF	TGTGCCAGCAGTTTGCCGGGGGAGCTGGGTGAAAAACTGTTTTTT	-	-	TRBV7-2	TRBJ1-4
CASSLGTGSYEQYF	TGTGCCAGCAGCTTGGGGACAGGAAGCTACGAGCAGTACTTC	-	TRBD1	TRBV11-2	TRBJ2-7
CASSPTTSGGASRETQYF	TGTGCCAGTAGCCCAACGACTAGCGGGGGGGCTTCACGAGAGACCCAGTACTTC	once	TRBD2	TRBV19	TRBJ2-5
CASSLTISDTEAFF	TGTGCCAGCAGTTTAACCATATCGGACACTGAAGCTTTCTTT	-	-	TRBV27	TRBJ1-1
CASSLRTSGYNEQFF	TGCGCCAGCAGCTTAAGGACTAGCGGCTACAATGAGCAGTTCTTC	once	TRBD2	TRBV5-1	TRBJ2-1
CASSVSGTGELGETQYF	TGTGCCAGCAGCGTATCCGGGACAGGTGAATTAGGAGAGACCCAGTACTTC	-	TRBD1	TRBV7-8	TRBJ2-5
CSVSRRDRGLTEAFF	TGCAGCGTTTCCCGGAGGGACAGGGGGTTGACTGAAGCTTTCTTT	-	TRBD1	TRBV29-1	TRBJ1-1
CASSLQTSGRYNEQFF	TGTGCCAGCAGCTTACAGACTAGCGGAAGATACAATGAGCAGTTCTTC	-	TRBD2	TRBV5-4	TRBJ2-1
CSVERQNTEAFF	TGCAGCGTTGAGCGACAGAACACTGAAGCTTTCTTT	-	-	TRBV29-1	TRBJ1-1
CASSVFDRSSGNTIYF	TGTGCCAGCAGCGTGTTCGACAGGAGCTCTGGAAACACCATATATTTT	-	-	TRBV9	TRBJ1-3
CAWSASNYEQYF	TGTGCCTGGAGTGCTAGTAACTACGAGCAGTACTTC	-	-	TRBV30	TRBJ2-7
CAWSHTLGGASTDTQYF	TGTGCCTGGAGTCATACTTTGGGGGGGGCCAGCACAGATACGCAGTATTTT	-	-	TRBV30	TRBJ2-3
CASSSSGGGGHGYTF	TGTGCCAGCAGCTCCTCAGGAGGAGGGGGCCATGGCTACACCTTC	-	TRBD1	TRBV7-9	TRBJ1-2
CASSYSSPGNTIYF	TGTGCCAGCAGTTACTCGAGTCCAGGAAACACCATATATTTT	-	-	TRBV6-6	TRBJ1-3
CASKGDRGFYEQYF	TGTGCCAGTAAGGGAGACAGGGGGTTCTACGAGCAGTACTTC	-	TRBD1	TRBV18	TRBJ2-7
CASSPLSGTEAFF	TGCGCCAGCAGCCCCCTCTCGGGGACTGAAGCTTTCTTT	-	-	TRBV4-1	TRBJ1-1
CASSLGTVLSNQPQHF	TGTGCCAGCTCACTCGGGACAGTGCTTAGCAATCAGCCCCAGCATTTT	few	TRBD1	TRBV18	TRBJ1-5
CSAIGLAGRNEQFF	TGCAGCGCTATCGGACTAGCGGGAAGGAATGAGCAGTTCTTC	-	TRBD2	TRBV29-1	TRBJ2-1
CATSRDTGPSTQYF	TGTGCCACCAGCAGAGATACAGGGCCCTCGACCCAGTACTTC	-	-	TRBV15	TRBJ2-5
CSGGTGGTGELFF	TGCAGCGGGGGGACCGGAGGCACCGGGGAGCTGTTTTTT	-	-	TRBV29-1	TRBJ2-2
CSVEPTGGGYGYTF	TGCAGCGTTGAACCAACGGGGGGAGGCTATGGCTACACCTTC	-	-	TRBV29-1	TRBJ1-2
CASSLLAGGNTDTQYF	TGCGCCAGCAGCTTGTTGGCGGGAGGAAACACAGATACGCAGTATTTT	-	TRBD2	TRBV5-1	TRBJ2-3
CASSHGLSSYNEQFF	TGTGCCAGCAGCCATGGTCTGAGCTCCTACAATGAGCAGTTCTTC	-	-	TRBV4-2	TRBJ2-1
CASRTRTGLALDNEQFF	TGCGCCAGCAGAACCAGAACGGGACTAGCCTTAGACAATGAGCAGTTCTTC	-	TRBD2	TRBV23-1	TRBJ2-1
CASSWGQGRIYNEQFF	TGCGCCAGCAGCTGGGGACAGGGGAGAATTTACAATGAGCAGTTCTTC	-	TRBD1	TRBV5-1	TRBJ2-1